This is a list of T cell receptor beta chains from one sample in a study of cytomegalovirus exposure and HLA in healthy donors. Here immunoSEQ multiplex PCR was the method, and the copy in TCRdb shows in-frame clones only, minus some. The table has roughly 250,000 clones, approximately 86% seen once. Sequencing input: PBMCs. These receptor sequences come from a woman in her 30s in good health and CMV-seropositive. Each CDR3 is given with its conserved first and last residue. The order of the fields is D gene, clone size, V gene, J gene, CDR3 protein, CDR3 DNA. A D gene is named only where the DNA matches it firmly. Clone size is given for some rows only: seen once, a few or many times, or a class if the clone is expanded.

D gene: .
clone size: .
V gene: TRBV7-8
J gene: TRBJ2-3
CDR3 protein: CASSRSPLGGWTDTQYF
CDR3 DNA: TGTGCCAGCAGCAGATCCCCGTTAGGGGGTTGGACAGATACGCAGTATTTT

D gene: TRBD1
clone size: .
V gene: TRBV6-1
J gene: TRBJ1-2
CDR3 protein: CASSGPKGTANYGYTF
CDR3 DNA: TGTGCCAGCAGTGGTCCCAAGGGGACAGCTAACTATGGCTACACCTTC

D gene: .
clone size: .
V gene: TRBV6-5
J gene: TRBJ2-7
CDR3 protein: CASSYRPGTYEQYF
CDR3 DNA: TGTGCCAGCAGTTATCGGCCAGGAACCTACGAGCAGTACTTC

D gene: .
clone size: .
V gene: TRBV6-1
J gene: TRBJ2-7
CDR3 protein: CASSVYGYEQYF
CDR3 DNA: TGTGCCAGCAGTGTATACGGCTACGAGCAGTACTTC

D gene: TRBD2
clone size: .
V gene: TRBV11-3
J gene: TRBJ2-5
CDR3 protein: CASSLRLAGEETQYF
CDR3 DNA: TGTGCCAGCAGCCTCCGACTAGCGGGAGAAGAGACCCAGTACTTC

D gene: .
clone size: .
V gene: TRBV27
J gene: TRBJ2-3
CDR3 protein: CASSLSSLGDTQYF
CDR3 DNA: TGTGCCAGCAGTTTGAGTAGCCTTGGGGATACGCAGTATTTT

D gene: TRBD1
clone size: .
V gene: TRBV2
J gene: TRBJ2-1
CDR3 protein: CASVPGTGSNEQFF
CDR3 DNA: TGTGCCAGCGTCCCAGGGACAGGGAGCAATGAGCAGTTCTTC

D gene: TRBD2
clone size: .
V gene: TRBV14
J gene: TRBJ2-2
CDR3 protein: CASSHNRGTSLYGGTGELFF
CDR3 DNA: TGTGCCAGCAGCCACAACAGAGGGACTAGCCTATACGGAGGCACCGGGGAGCTGTTTTTT

D gene: TRBD2
clone size: .
V gene: TRBV7-7
J gene: TRBJ2-6
CDR3 protein: CASSLGSGIPGANVLTF
CDR3 DNA: TGTGCTAGCAGCTTAGGTAGCGGGATACCTGGGGCCAACGTCCTGACTTTC

D gene: .
clone size: .
V gene: TRBV6-1
J gene: TRBJ1-6
CDR3 protein: CASSEAASNHSPLHF
CDR3 DNA: TGTGCCAGCAGTGAGGCGGCATCCAACCATTCACCCCTCCACTTT

D gene: .
clone size: .
V gene: TRBV7-9
J gene: TRBJ1-1
CDR3 protein: CASSWDMNTEAFF
CDR3 DNA: TGTGCCAGCAGCTGGGACATGAACACTGAAGCTTTCTTT

D gene: .
clone size: .
V gene: TRBV28
J gene: TRBJ2-2
CDR3 protein: CASRQGSGELFF
CDR3 DNA: TGTGCCAGCAGACAGGGCTCGGGGGAGCTGTTTTTT

D gene: TRBD1
clone size: .
V gene: TRBV4-1
J gene: TRBJ1-1
CDR3 protein: CASSVDRGVTEAFF
CDR3 DNA: TGCGCCAGCAGCGTCGACAGGGGGGTCACTGAAGCTTTCTTT

D gene: .
clone size: .
V gene: TRBV16
J gene: TRBJ2-3
CDR3 protein: CASSKGAGSDTQYF
CDR3 DNA: TGTGCCAGCAGCAAGGGCGCGGGATCGGATACGCAGTATTTT

D gene: TRBD1
clone size: .
V gene: TRBV28
J gene: TRBJ1-1
CDR3 protein: CASSYQEGANWNTEAFF
CDR3 DNA: TGTGCCAGCAGTTACCAGGAGGGGGCGAATTGGAACACTGAAGCTTTCTTT

D gene: TRBD1
clone size: .
V gene: TRBV29-1
J gene: TRBJ2-7
CDR3 protein: CSVNQGVINEQYF
CDR3 DNA: TGCAGCGTTAACCAGGGGGTGATAAACGAGCAGTACTTC

D gene: .
clone size: .
V gene: TRBV2
J gene: TRBJ2-7
CDR3 protein: CASSEVVRYEQYF
CDR3 DNA: TGTGCCAGCAGTGAGGTAGTGCGCTACGAGCAGTACTTC

D gene: TRBD1
clone size: .
V gene: TRBV19
J gene: TRBJ1-4
CDR3 protein: CASSDRGGNEKLFF
CDR3 DNA: TGTGCCAGTAGCGACAGGGGTGGGAATGAAAAACTGTTTTTT

D gene: TRBD1
clone size: once
V gene: TRBV2
J gene: TRBJ1-1
CDR3 protein: CASRATGGSMNTEAFF
CDR3 DNA: TGTGCCAGCAGGGCAACAGGGGGCAGTATGAACACTGAAGCTTTCTTT

D gene: .
clone size: once
V gene: TRBV6-1
J gene: TRBJ2-6
CDR3 protein: CASSAQFLNRAGANVLTF
CDR3 DNA: TGTGCCAGCAGTGCCCAATTCTTAAACAGGGCTGGGGCCAACGTCCTGACTTTC

D gene: TRBD1
clone size: .
V gene: TRBV11-3
J gene: TRBJ2-7
CDR3 protein: CASSPGTGNYEQYF
CDR3 DNA: TGTGCCAGCAGCCCAGGGACAGGGAACTACGAGCAGTACTTC

D gene: .
clone size: .
V gene: TRBV5-6
J gene: TRBJ2-6
CDR3 protein: CASSLLSGANVLTF
CDR3 DNA: TGTGCCAGCAGCTTGTTATCTGGGGCCAACGTCCTGACTTTC

D gene: TRBD2
clone size: .
V gene: TRBV12-5
J gene: TRBJ2-2
CDR3 protein: CASGLGGTRSVATGELFF
CDR3 DNA: TGTGCTAGTGGTTTGGGTGGGACTAGATCCGTGGCCACCGGGGAGCTGTTTTTT

D gene: .
clone size: .
V gene: TRBV25-1
J gene: TRBJ2-7
CDR3 protein: CASSDWDIPYEQYF
CDR3 DNA: TGTGCCAGCAGCGATTGGGACATACCATACGAGCAGTACTTC

D gene: TRBD1
clone size: .
V gene: TRBV10-1
J gene: TRBJ1-1
CDR3 protein: CASSERTGTGGTEAFF
CDR3 DNA: TGCGCCAGCAGTGAACGGACCGGGACAGGGGGCACTGAAGCTTTCTTT

D gene: .
clone size: .
V gene: TRBV29-1
J gene: TRBJ1-1
CDR3 protein: CSVVRGSGEAFF
CDR3 DNA: TGCAGCGTTGTAAGAGGGTCGGGGGAAGCTTTCTTT

D gene: TRBD2
clone size: .
V gene: TRBV5-1
J gene: TRBJ2-7
CDR3 protein: CASSLGSGRFYEQYF
CDR3 DNA: TGCGCCAGCAGCTTGGGAAGCGGGAGATTCTACGAGCAGTACTTC

D gene: TRBD2
clone size: .
V gene: TRBV19
J gene: TRBJ2-1
CDR3 protein: CASSHGLAGGYEQFF
CDR3 DNA: TGTGCCAGTAGTCATGGACTAGCGGGAGGATATGAGCAGTTCTTC

D gene: .
clone size: .
V gene: TRBV5-1
J gene: TRBJ2-1
CDR3 protein: CASSLEGLSYNEQFF
CDR3 DNA: TGCGCCAGCAGCTTGGAGGGGCTTTCCTACAATGAGCAGTTCTTC

D gene: .
clone size: once
V gene: TRBV27
J gene: TRBJ2-1
CDR3 protein: CASSFGGAQNEQFF
CDR3 DNA: TGTGCCAGCAGTTTTGGTGGGGCTCAGAATGAGCAGTTCTTC

D gene: .
clone size: .
V gene: TRBV19
J gene: TRBJ1-5
CDR3 protein: CASSIEWGRNQPQHF
CDR3 DNA: TGTGCCAGTAGTATAGAGTGGGGCCGCAATCAGCCCCAGCATTTT

D gene: TRBD2
clone size: .
V gene: TRBV5-1
J gene: TRBJ2-1
CDR3 protein: CASSLSLAGDPYNEQFF
CDR3 DNA: TGCGCCAGCAGCTTGTCCCTAGCGGGAGATCCCTACAATGAGCAGTTCTTC

D gene: TRBD1
clone size: .
V gene: TRBV6-6
J gene: TRBJ2-3
CDR3 protein: CASRPRDRGSDTQYF
CDR3 DNA: TGTGCCAGCAGACCAAGGGACAGGGGGTCAGATACGCAGTATTTT

D gene: TRBD1
clone size: .
V gene: TRBV19
J gene: TRBJ2-1
CDR3 protein: CASSVRTGYNEQFF
CDR3 DNA: TGTGCCAGTAGTGTCAGGACAGGGTACAATGAGCAGTTCTTC

D gene: .
clone size: .
V gene: TRBV30
J gene: TRBJ2-2
CDR3 protein: CAWNWGRINTGELFF
CDR3 DNA: TGTGCCTGGAATTGGGGCAGGATCAACACCGGGGAGCTGTTTTTT

D gene: .
clone size: .
V gene: TRBV6-5
J gene: TRBJ2-3
CDR3 protein: CASSYDSSTDTQYF
CDR3 DNA: TGTGCCAGCAGTTACGACTCTAGCACAGATACGCAGTATTTT

D gene: .
clone size: .
V gene: TRBV5-4
J gene: TRBJ2-5
CDR3 protein: CASSLASAGGETQYF
CDR3 DNA: TGTGCCAGCAGCTTGGCCTCGGCTGGGGGGGAGACCCAGTACTTC

D gene: TRBD2
clone size: .
V gene: TRBV5-4
J gene: TRBJ2-1
CDR3 protein: CAIPSGSYNEQFF
CDR3 DNA: TGTGCCATCCCTAGCGGGAGTTACAATGAGCAGTTCTTC

D gene: TRBD1
clone size: .
V gene: TRBV19
J gene: TRBJ2-2
CDR3 protein: CATTMDRVVTGELFF
CDR3 DNA: TGTGCCACTACCATGGACAGGGTCGTCACCGGGGAGCTGTTTTTT

D gene: .
clone size: .
V gene: TRBV4-1
J gene: TRBJ1-5
CDR3 protein: CASSQDTGLSNQPQHF
CDR3 DNA: TGCGCCAGCAGCCAAGATACAGGGCTTAGCAATCAGCCCCAGCATTTT